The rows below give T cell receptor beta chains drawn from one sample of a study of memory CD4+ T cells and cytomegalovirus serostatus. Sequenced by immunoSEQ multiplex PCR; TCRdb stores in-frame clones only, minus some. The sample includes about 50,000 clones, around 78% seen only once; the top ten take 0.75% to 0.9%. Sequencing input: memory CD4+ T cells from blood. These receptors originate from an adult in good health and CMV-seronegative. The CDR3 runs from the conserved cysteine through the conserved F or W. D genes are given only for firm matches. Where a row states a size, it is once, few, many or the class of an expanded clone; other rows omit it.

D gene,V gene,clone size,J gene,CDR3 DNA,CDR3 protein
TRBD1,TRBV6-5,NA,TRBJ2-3,TGTGCCAGCCAGAGACAGGGAGGCACAGATACGCAGTATTTT,CASQRQGGTDTQYF
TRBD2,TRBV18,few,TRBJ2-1,TGTGCCAGCTCGCGGGGGATCAATGAGCAGTTCTTC,CASSRGINEQFF
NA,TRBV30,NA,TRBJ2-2,TGTGCCTGGTGTCAAGGCGAAAACACCGGGGAGCTGTTTTTT,CAWCQGENTGELFF
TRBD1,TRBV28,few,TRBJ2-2,TGTGCCAGCAGTTTCCGACAGGGATGGGGCACCGGGGAGCTGTTTTTT,CASSFRQGWGTGELFF
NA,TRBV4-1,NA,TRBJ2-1,TGCGCCAGCAGCCAAAGCGTAGGCTACAATGAGCAGTTCTTC,CASSQSVGYNEQFF
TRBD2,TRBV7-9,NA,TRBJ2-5,TGTGCCAGCAGCACTCGGACTAGCGGGGGGCAAGAGACCCAGTACTTC,CASSTRTSGGQETQYF
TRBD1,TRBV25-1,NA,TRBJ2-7,TGTGCCAGCAGTGGATGGACAGGGACCTCCTACGAGCAGTACTTC,CASSGWTGTSYEQYF
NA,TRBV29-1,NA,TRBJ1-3,TGCAGCGTTTCGGGGGGAGAGCAGCGTGGAGGAAACACCATATATTTT,CSVSGGEQRGGNTIYF
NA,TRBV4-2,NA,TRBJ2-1,TGTGCCAGCAGCCAAGATTCGCCCTTGGAGGCCAACAATGAGCAGTTCTTC,CASSQDSPLEANNEQFF
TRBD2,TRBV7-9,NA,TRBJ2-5,TGTGCCAGCAGCCCCCGGACTAGCGGGGGGGGAGAGACCCAGTACTTC,CASSPRTSGGGETQYF
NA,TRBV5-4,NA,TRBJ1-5,TGTGCCAGCAGCTTGGGCCGAAATCAGCCCCAGCATTTT,CASSLGRNQPQHF
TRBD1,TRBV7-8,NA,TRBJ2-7,TGTGCCAGCAGCTCCACGACAGGGCACTACGAGCAGTACTTC,CASSSTTGHYEQYF
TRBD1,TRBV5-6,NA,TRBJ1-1,TGTGCCAGCAGCTTAGCCCGGACAGGGGGCAGGAACACTGAAGCTTTCTTT,CASSLARTGGRNTEAFF
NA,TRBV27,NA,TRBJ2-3,TGTGCCAGCAGTTTTTACTACGGGGGGCTCACAGATACGCAGTATTTT,CASSFYYGGLTDTQYF
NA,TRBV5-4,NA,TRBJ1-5,TGTGCCAGCAGCTTGAGGGCACGCAATCAGCCCCAGCATTTT,CASSLRARNQPQHF
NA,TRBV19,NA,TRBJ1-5,TGTGCCAGTAGTATAGGAGGGGCCAGGGGTTATAGCAATCAGCCCCAGCATTTT,CASSIGGARGYSNQPQHF
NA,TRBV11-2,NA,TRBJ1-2,TGTGCCAGCAGCTTCCTCTATGGCTACACCTTC,CASSFLYGYTF